A selection of T cell receptor beta chains follows, all from one sample in a study of spatial heterogeneity in lung cancer. TCRdb re-analysed the 5' RACE reads in MiXCR, keeping a single row per CDR3 protein. The sample includes several thousand distinct CDR3 sequences, around 8% of them seen just once. The sequencing used lung tumor tissue, collected at surgery. These receptors were obtained from a male donor with early-stage non-small cell lung cancer. The CDR3 runs from the conserved cysteine through the conserved F or W. D genes are given only for firm matches. Clone sizes are given selectively: once, few, many, or a class where the clone is expanded.

D: NA
J: TRBJ2-7
size: many
V: TRBV4-1
CDR3: CASSQGLGYEQYF
DNA: TGCGCCAGCAGCCAAGGTCTCGGCTACGAGCAGTACTTC

D: TRBD1
J: TRBJ2-5
size: many
V: TRBV4-1
CDR3: CASSQGDREETQYF
DNA: TGCGCCAGCAGCCAAGGGGACAGGGAAGAGACCCAGTACTTC

D: NA
J: TRBJ1-3
size: medium-sized
V: TRBV6-5
CDR3: CASSFLGQTLSGNTIYF
DNA: TGTGCCAGCAGTTTTCTGGGACAAACCTTATCTGGAAACACCATATATTTT

D: NA
J: TRBJ2-1
size: many
V: TRBV27
CDR3: CASRRAGPSYNEQFF
DNA: TGTGCCAGCAGGCGGGCAGGGCCCTCCTACAATGAGCAGTTCTTC

D: NA
J: TRBJ2-5
size: few
V: TRBV5-1
CDR3: CASSLMGGQETQYF
DNA: TGCGCCAGCAGCTTGATGGGCGGACAAGAGACCCAGTACTTC

D: TRBD1
J: TRBJ2-7
size: many
V: TRBV12-5
CDR3: CASGSQTGESLYEQYF
DNA: TGTGCTAGTGGTTCGCAGACAGGGGAGAGTCTTTACGAGCAGTACTTC

D: TRBD1
J: TRBJ2-1
size: medium-sized
V: TRBV9
CDR3: CASSPRQGQYNEQFF
DNA: TGTGCCAGCAGCCCTAGACAGGGACAGTACAATGAGCAGTTCTTC

D: TRBD2
J: TRBJ2-3
size: NA
V: TRBV20-1
CDR3: CSFGLAERTDTQYF
DNA: TGCAGTTTCGGACTAGCGGAACGCACAGATACGCAGTATTTT

D: NA
J: TRBJ1-2
size: NA
V: TRBV10-3
CDR3: CAIKPDTNYGYTF
DNA: TGTGCCATCAAGCCAGATACTAACTATGGCTACACCTTC

D: NA
J: TRBJ2-7
size: medium-sized
V: TRBV5-1
CDR3: CASSLAGLSYEQYF
DNA: TGCGCCAGCAGCTTGGCCGGTCTCTCCTATGAGCAGTACTTC

D: TRBD2
J: TRBJ2-1
size: medium-sized
V: TRBV7-9
CDR3: CASSPRPTSGSRSSYNEQFF
DNA: TGTGCCAGCAGCCCACGCCCTACTAGCGGGAGCAGGAGCTCCTACAATGAGCAGTTCTTC

D: TRBD2
J: TRBJ2-1
size: few
V: TRBV5-4
CDR3: CASSLGTSGYNEQFF
DNA: TGTGCCAGCAGCCTCGGGACTAGCGGTTACAATGAGCAGTTCTTC

D: TRBD1
J: TRBJ1-1
size: few
V: TRBV11-2
CDR3: CASSLASGTGSEAFF
DNA: TGTGCCAGCAGCTTAGCTTCCGGGACAGGCTCTGAAGCTTTCTTT

D: NA
J: TRBJ1-4
size: few
V: TRBV5-6
CDR3: CASSIRFFGKLFF
DNA: TGTGCCAGCAGCATTCGTTTTTTTGGAAAACTGTTTTTT

D: NA
J: TRBJ2-5
size: NA
V: TRBV6-5
CDR3: CASSRGFQETQYF
DNA: TGTGCCAGCAGCCGGGGGTTCCAAGAGACCCAGTACTTC

D: TRBD2
J: TRBJ2-3
size: few
V: TRBV3-1
CDR3: CASSQDIAGGVTDTQYF
DNA: TGTGCCAGCAGCCAAGATATCGCGGGGGGAGTCACAGATACGCAGTATTTT

D: TRBD2
J: TRBJ2-3
size: few
V: TRBV3-1
CDR3: CASSFSGRAGDTQYF
DNA: TGTGCCAGCAGCTTTAGCGGGAGGGCGGGAGATACGCAGTATTTT

D: NA
J: TRBJ1-6
size: medium-sized
V: TRBV4-1
CDR3: CASSQDYGLTRTPLHF
DNA: TGCGCCAGCAGCCAAGATTATGGGCTTACTAGGACACCCCTCCACTTT

D: NA
J: TRBJ2-3
size: medium-sized
V: TRBV7-9
CDR3: CASSSQGGTSTDTQYF
DNA: TGTGCCAGCAGCTCCCAGGGGGGAACTAGCACAGATACGCAGTATTTT